The 10 T cell receptor beta chains given below trace back to one sample, sequenced in a study of blood T cell repertoires in COVID-19. Here immunoSEQ multiplex PCR was the method, and the copy in TCRdb shows in-frame clones only, minus some. The data hold about 230,000 clones, with about 80% observed a single time. Sequencing was performed on PBMCs or T cells enriched from blood (not recorded which). These receptors were collected from a man in his 60s who had recovered from COVID-19.

The V gene is TRBV10-1, the J gene TRBJ2-7, with a weak D call TRBD1 (6 bases). Germline CDR1 is WNHNN and CDR2 is SYGVQD (reference sequence). This CDR3 is 13 amino acids long. Trimming left V 2 bases short and J 3 bases short, with 8 bases between. This CDR3 reads CASSEGQRYEQYF. The CDR3 DNA follows: TGCGCCAGCAGTGAGGGACAGCGCTACGAGCAGTACTTC.

This chain connects TRBV10-1 to TRBJ2-7; D is ambiguous. CDR3 length: 14 amino acids. Germline CDR1 WNHNN, CDR2 SYGVQD (reference sequence). With 5 bases removed from V and 2 bases from J, the gap between germline ends came to 13 bases. CDR3 protein: CASSRREPPYEQYF. The CDR3 DNA is TGCGCCAGCAGTAGAAGAGAACCCCCCTACGAGCAGTACTTC.

CDR3 coding DNA: TGTGCCAGCAGCTTACCCCCTGGGGCTACCTGGCCTGGCGGGGAGCTGTTTTTT. It is translated as CASSLPPGATWPGGELFF. This chain uses TRBV7-9 with TRBJ2-2, with D possibly matching TRBD1 (5 bases). CDR1 and CDR2 (germline): SEHNR, FQNEAQ (reference sequence). The CDR3 is 18 amino acids. Trimming cost V 2 bases and J 7 bases, with 23 bases left between them.

The V and J genes are TRBV6-5 and TRBJ1-5, with 7 bases aligning to TRBD1. The germline gives CDR1 MNHEY, CDR2 SVGAGI. The J segment lost 7 bases and the V segment lost 4 bases, leaving 10 bases of the junction unmatched. CDR3 length: 15 amino acids. The CDR3 DNA reads TGTGCCAGCAGTTCTAGACAGGGTCGGGGACAGCCCCAGCATTTT. Translating it yields CASSSRQGRGQPQHF.

The chain couples TRBV6-5 to TRBJ2-3, with 7 bases that match TRBD2. The ends lost 7 bases at V and 2 bases at J; junction bases unmatched: 6. CDR3 length equals 14 residues. Germline CDR1 MNHEY, CDR2 SVGAGI. CDR3 bases: TGTGCCAGCACCCCAGCGGGGTACACAGATACGCAGTATTTT. Translation gives CASTPAGYTDTQYF.

This clone showed up just a few times. The chain carries TRBV6-2 or TRBV6-3 and TRBJ1-2; tentatively, D is TRBD1 (5 bases). CDR3 length: 11 residues. V was shortened by 4 bases and J by 7 bases, with 7 bases between the two germline ends. Germline-derived CDR1 and CDR2 are MNHEY and SVGEGT. CDR3 protein: CASSLQGGYTF. The CDR3 bases are TGTGCCAGCAGTTTGCAGGGTGGCTACACCTTC.

V usage is TRBV6-5 and J usage is TRBJ1-2; tentatively, D is TRBD1 (6 bases). The CDR3 is 14 residues long. Trimming shortened V by 7 bases and J by 0 bases, and 12 bases separated the two germline ends. Germline values: CDR1 MNHEY, CDR2 SVGAGI. The CDR3 is CASMGAGSNYGYTF. DNA of the CDR3: TGTGCCAGCATGGGGGCAGGGTCTAACTATGGCTACACCTTC.

V gene TRBV4-2 combines with J gene TRBJ1-1; a possible D gene is TRBD1 (5 bases). This CDR3 comprises 15 residues. Between the trimmed V and J ends, which lost 5 bases and 0 bases, there was a span of 13 bases. CDR1 and CDR2 (germline): LGHNA, YNFKEQ. CDR3 in DNA: TGTGCCAGCAGCGAAAACAGGAATATGAACACTGAAGCTTTCTTT. Protein sequence: CASSENRNMNTEAFF.

The chain has TRBV18 and TRBJ2-1; 9 bases fit TRBD2. CDR3 length: 15 residues. Germline values: CDR1 KGHSH, CDR2 LQKENI. V trimming: 2 bases; J trimming: 7 bases; junction bases outside the gene matches: 6. Here the CDR3 DNA reads TGTGCCAGCTCACCAAGCGGGGGGTTAGGAAATGAGCAGTTCTTC. It specifies CASSPSGGLGNEQFF.

This clone has a single count. The V call is TRBV2, the J call TRBJ2-5; D gene ambiguous. The CDR3 is made up of 13 amino acids. V dropped 8 bases and J dropped 2 bases, with 12 bases sitting between them. Germline CDR1 and CDR2: SNHLY and FYNNEI. The CDR3 sequence: CASARRVQETQYF. In DNA form, the CDR3 reads TGTGCCAGCGCAAGACGGGTTCAAGAGACCCAGTACTTC.